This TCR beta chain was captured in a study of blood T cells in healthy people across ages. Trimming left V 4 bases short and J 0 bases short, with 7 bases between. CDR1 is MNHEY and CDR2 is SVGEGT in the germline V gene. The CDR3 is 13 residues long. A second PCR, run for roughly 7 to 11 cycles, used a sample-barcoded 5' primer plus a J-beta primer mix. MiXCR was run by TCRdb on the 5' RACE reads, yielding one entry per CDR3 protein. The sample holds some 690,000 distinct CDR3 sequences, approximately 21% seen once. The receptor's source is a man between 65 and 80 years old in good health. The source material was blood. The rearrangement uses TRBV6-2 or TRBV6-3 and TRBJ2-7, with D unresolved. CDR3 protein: CASSWTVSYEQYF. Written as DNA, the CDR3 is TGTGCCAGCAGTTGGACCGTCTCCTACGAGCAGTACTTC.